This TCR beta chain derives from a study of blood T cell repertoires in COVID-19 (dated by TCRdb to about 2020). Background on the whole study: Collaborator samples came from the United States, Italy and Spain and covered acute and convalescent phases of COVID-19. Samples came from the ongoing ImmuneRACE study (first 160 participants) plus 1,254 subjects from 6 global collaborators. The prospective study material was composed of cDNA or gDNA derived from T cells, B-cell-depleted T cells, or PBMCs. A freely available public database, intended as a resource for researchers studying the immune response to SARS-CoV-2, is where the repertoires were released. Nearly every sample came with metadata listing a de-identified subject ID, COVID-19 status, age in years and sex. Deeply sampled blood TCRbeta repertoires from subjects exposed to, actively infected with, or recovered from COVID-19 were included in the dataset. Where available, HLA class I and class II types were obtained from metadata supplied by the sample provider rather than from assay-based typing. On the study overall, not on this receptor specifically: The amount of clinical and demographic metadata varied by source and participant and was provided uncurated.

CDR3 length: 13 amino acids, cysteine to phenylalanine. Only the CDR3 DNA is retained, 39 bases long and in frame from the first base. V and J are truncated by 5 bases and 7 bases respectively, leaving an intervening sequence of 9 bases. Sequences MNHEY (CDR1) and SVGAGI (CDR2) are obtained from the germline V gene. On this clone: The antigen this receptor binds is unknown. Nothing much larger sits one base from this clone, and base qualities are not available.

TCRbeta CDR3 regions were amplified from genomic DNA by means of the immunoSEQ Assay, a bias-controlled multiplex PCR. As for how the authors treated the data: The number of nucleated cells in each sample was estimated from the amplification of reference gene primers within the assay. Sequence reads were collapsed and filtered to measure the absolute abundance of every unique TCRbeta CDR3 rearrangement. For each sample, productive Simpson clonality was calculated by taking the square root of Simpson's diversity index across productive rearrangements. The immuneACCESS repertoire file appears here via TCRdb, limited to in-frame rearrangements. These files lack a portion of the clones; in checked studies, under half of the deficit traces to unresolved V genes, and the cause of the others is not known. V, J and clone size are those of that table, while D and trimming were read from the DNA. The sample contains approximately 180,000 clones, 89% of them found a single time. The ten largest make up around 2.3% of the sample.

In the prospective study, participants were 18 to 89 years old, resided in about two dozen geographic areas of the United States, and were enrolled through a virtual design. To assign participants to cohorts, the prospective study relied on clinical history that participants themselves reported in a screening survey and a study questionnaire. In the prospective study, whole blood, serum and a nasopharyngeal or oropharyngeal swab were collected from each participant by mobile phlebotomists. Over a roughly 2-month period, participants in the prospective study had the option of providing additional blood draws and questionnaires. Blood samples from the prospective study were shipped frozen or at room temperature prior to DNA extraction.

The sequenced sample consisted of PBMCs or T cells enriched from blood (not recorded which). This sequence was found in a woman aged 40 to 50 with acute COVID-19. The chain was built from TRBV6-5 and TRBJ1-6; the D region possibly corresponds to TRBD1 (5 bases align). The CDR3 reads as follows: CASSRTRNSPLHF. The nucleotide sequence reads as follows: TGTGCCAGCAGTCGGACACGAAATTCACCCCTCCACTTT.